Each of the 21 T cell receptor beta chains below was sequenced from the same sample in a study of blood T cell repertoires in COVID-19. Data came from immunoSEQ multiplex PCR; TCRdb stores just in-frame clones and leaves some out. Of around 270,000 clones in the sample, around nine tenths were seen once. The sample taken for sequencing was peripheral blood. These receptors all stem from an older woman with COVID-19, enrolled during active disease.

This clone was seen a single time. The junction departs from germline at one end; a sequencing error may be responsible. This chain links TRBV5-1 with TRBJ1-5; 9 bases map to TRBD1. The CDR3 runs to 18 residues. From germline, CDR1 is SGHRS and CDR2 YFSETQ. Written as DNA, the CDR3 is TGCGCCAGCAGCTCAGGTGAAACGGGACAGGGTCCCAATGAGCCCCAGCATTTT. It encodes CASSSGETGQGPNEPQHF.

The chain combines TRBV7-8 with TRBJ1-1; tentatively, D is TRBD1 (6 bases). Germline-derived CDR1 and CDR2 are SGHVS and FQNEAQ. With 7 bases removed from V and 0 bases from J, the gap between germline ends came to 9 bases. CDR3 length equals 13 residues. The CDR3: CASKAGVNTEAFF. CDR3 nucleotides: TGTGCCAGCAAGGCAGGGGTGAACACTGAAGCTTTCTTT.

The chain is built from TRBV6-2 or TRBV6-3 and TRBJ1-1; 7 bases align to TRBD1. In germline, CDR1 is MNHEY, CDR2 SVGEGT. The CDR3 sequence is 16 residues long. V was clipped by 6 bases and J by 0 bases; unmatched bases: 10. The CDR3 sequence is CASSLPRGALNTEAFF. In DNA form, the CDR3 reads TGTGCCAGCAGCCTACCCAGGGGGGCTTTGAACACTGAAGCTTTCTTT.

The chain links TRBV5-4 to TRBJ2-2; TRBD2 agrees at 7 bases. V shed 4 bases, J shed 5 bases, and the junction held 11 bases outside the gene matches. The CDR3 is 16 residues long. Germline loops: CDR1 SGHNT, CDR2 YYREEE (reference sequence). The CDR3 here is CASSSSRRRETGELFF. In DNA form, the CDR3 reads TGTGCCAGCAGCAGTTCTAGGAGGCGGGAGACCGGGGAGCTGTTTTTT.

The rearrangement uses TRBV19 and TRBJ2-5; possibly TRBD1 for D (7 bases). Germline V gene sequence: CDR1 LNHDA, CDR2 SQIVND (reference sequence). V was pared by 6 bases and J by 4 bases, with 12 bases between. The CDR3 sequence is 13 residues long. The CDR3 DNA sequence: TGTGCCAGTAGGAACAGGGGACTAGAGACCCAGTACTTC. This translates into CASRNRGLETQYF.

The gene calls are TRBV30 and TRBJ1-1; D is possibly TRBD1 (5 bases). The CDR3 consists of 13 residues. V dropped 4 bases and J dropped 1 base, with 10 bases sitting between them. Germline assignment: CDR1 GTSNPN and CDR2 SVGIG (reference sequence). The CDR3 loop is CAWNTGRNTEAFF. DNA for the CDR3: TGTGCCTGGAACACAGGCAGGAACACTGAAGCTTTCTTT.

V gene TRBV6-5 combines with J gene TRBJ1-1; a possible D gene is TRBD1 (6 bases). Between the trimmed V and J ends, which lost 4 bases and 8 bases, there was a span of 20 bases. The CDR3 spans 15 residues. Germline V gene lookup returns CDR1 MNHEY and CDR2 SVGAGI. The CDR3 DNA sequence: TGTGCCAGCAGTTTAAGGGGGTTGGGACGTACCGAAGCTTTCTTT. Its protein is CASSLRGLGRTEAFF.

The V gene is TRBV6-5, the J gene TRBJ2-5, with D tentatively TRBD1 (5 bases). V gave up 10 bases and J gave up 2 bases, with 20 bases separating them. This CDR3 is built from 15 residues. From germline, CDR1 is MNHEY and CDR2 SVGAGI. The CDR3 sequence: CATKGPGWGQETQYF. The CDR3 bases are TGTGCCACCAAGGGTCCAGGGTGGGGACAAGAGACCCAGTACTTC.

In DNA, the CDR3 is TGTGTCCGTCCCCCCCAGGGGCCCTCATCCTACAATGAGCAGTTCTTC. The encoded protein is CVRPPQGPSSYNEQFF. The chain links TRBV5-3 to TRBJ2-1, with TRBD1 as a possible D gene (6 bases). TRBV5-3 is an ORF; its function is uncertain. This CDR3 contains 16 residues.

This clone was seen at least ten times. The chain employs TRBV11-2 and TRBJ2-5, with TRBD2 identical over 15 bases. Germline assignment: CDR1 SGHAT and CDR2 FQNNGV. The CDR3 runs 16 residues. With V trimmed by 3 bases and J by 1 base, 0 bases remained unmatched. CDR3 DNA sequence: TGTGCCAGCAGCTTGGGACTAGCGGGAGGCCAAGAGACCCAGTACTTC. It translates to CASSLGLAGGQETQYF.

The J gene is TRBJ2-3, the V gene TRBV6-6, with TRBD2 matching 11 bases. Germline CDR1 reads MNHNY; CDR2 reads SVGAGI (reference sequence). CDR3 size: 16 residues. The V gene end was trimmed by 2 bases and the J gene end by 1 base; junction bases not matched to a gene: 2. The CDR3: CASSYGTSGGTDTQYF. The CDR3 nucleotides read TGTGCCAGCAGTTACGGGACTAGCGGAGGCACAGATACGCAGTATTTT.

This chain links TRBV13 with TRBJ2-5; TRBD1 might be the D (6 bases). Germline assignment: CDR1 PRHDT and CDR2 FYEKMQ (reference sequence). Trimming took 2 bases from V and 0 from J, leaving 13 bases between them. The CDR3 has 16 amino acids. The DNA for the CDR3 is TGTGCCAGCAGCTTACGGTTTGGACAGTACCAAGAGACCCAGTACTTC. Its protein product is CASSLRFGQYQETQYF.

V gene TRBV7-9 combines with J gene TRBJ2-2; D possibly corresponds to TRBD2 (6 bases). V lost 1 base, J lost 7 bases, and 19 bases lay in between. The CDR3 loop spans 17 amino acids. Per germline, CDR1 SEHNR and CDR2 FQNEAQ (reference sequence). The CDR3: CASSLGPGTGANGELFF. In DNA, the CDR3 is TGTGCCAGCAGCTTAGGCCCCGGGACGGGAGCTAACGGGGAGCTGTTTTTT.

The chain is built from TRBV7-9 and TRBJ1-1, with 8 bases fitting TRBD1. CDR1 and CDR2 (germline): SEHNR, FQNEAQ (reference sequence). The CDR3 runs 16 residues. With 3 bases clipped from V and 5 bases from J, the junction kept 11 bases outside the gene matches. The CDR3 coding sequence is TGTGCCAGCAGCTTTAGGACAGGGAGGGGTACGACTGAAGCTTTCTTT. Its translation: CASSFRTGRGTTEAFF.

The V call is TRBV18, the J call TRBJ1-1; D gene uncertain. Germline lookup yields CDR1 KGHSH and CDR2 LQKENI. The CDR3 runs to 15 residues. The V end lost 6 bases, the J end lost 1 base, and 15 bases lay between the germline ends. The DNA of the CDR3 is TGTGCCAGCTCCCCCTGGCGTTCGGGGAACACTGAAGCTTTCTTT. It yields the protein CASSPWRSGNTEAFF.

V gene TRBV19 combines with J gene TRBJ2-7; TRBD1 aligns across 7 bases. V gave up 6 bases and J gave up 0 bases; unmatched junction bases: 14. Germline V gene data show CDR1 as LNHDA and CDR2 as SQIVND (reference sequence). This CDR3 spans 17 amino acids. The CDR3 loop reads CASSTKSSGTVSYEQYF. The CDR3 DNA reads TGTGCCAGTAGCACTAAGTCCTCCGGGACAGTCTCCTACGAGCAGTACTTC.

This chain links TRBV19 with TRBJ2-7; 12 bases are shared with TRBD2. CDR3 length: 19 amino acids. Per germline, CDR1 LNHDA and CDR2 SQIVND (reference sequence). V shed 4 bases, J shed 2 bases, and the junction held 15 bases outside the gene matches. The DNA for the CDR3 is TGTGCCAGTAGTAGGGGACTAGCGGGCGAGGGGATAGAGACCTACGAGCAGTACTTC. It yields the protein CASSRGLAGEGIETYEQYF. The full variable domain, completed using reference TRBV19 and TRBJ2-7, is DGGITQSPKYLFRKEGQNVTLSCEQNLNHDAMYWYRQDPGQGLRLIYYSQIVNDFQKGDIAEGYSVSREKKESFPLTVTSAQKNPTAFYLCASSRGLAGEGIETYEQYFGPGTRLTVT.

The chain links TRBV9 to TRBJ2-1, with TRBD2 identical over 7 bases. The germline V gene has CDR1 SGDLS and CDR2 YYNGEE. The CDR3 extends over 17 amino acids. V lost 0 bases, J lost 2 bases, and 8 bases stayed unmatched. The CDR3 reads CASSVAAGRGTYNEQFF. CDR3 DNA sequence: TGTGCCAGCAGCGTAGCAGCGGGACGGGGGACCTACAATGAGCAGTTCTTC.

V is TRBV19 and J is TRBJ1-1; no clear D. CDR3 size: 13 residues. The V end was cut by 4 bases, the J end by 3 bases, with 9 bases between. Germline CDR1 and CDR2: LNHDA and SQIVND (reference sequence). DNA for the CDR3: TGTGCCAGTAGTACCCCCCCCGACACTGAAGCTTTCTTT. Translation gives CASSTPPDTEAFF.

This clone has a single count. The chain joins TRBV28 to TRBJ2-5, with a weak D call TRBD1 (5 bases). The CDR3 is 15 residues long. Germline-derived CDR1 and CDR2 are MDHEN and SYDVKM. The germline V and J ends were trimmed by 2 bases and 2 bases, with 12 bases remaining between them. CDR3 region: CASSLNSGIQETQYF. The CDR3 DNA sequence: TGTGCCAGCAGTTTAAACTCAGGGATACAAGAGACCCAGTACTTC.

The rearrangement joins TRBV7-2 to TRBJ2-7; a possible D gene is TRBD2 (6 bases). V lost 5 bases to trimming and J lost 4 bases, with 12 bases between them. Germline V CDR1 and CDR2: SGHTA, FQGNSA. This CDR3 comprises 13 residues. Written as DNA, the CDR3 is TGTGCCAGCAGCCGCGGGACCGGATACGAGCAGTACTTC. It yields the protein CASSRGTGYEQYF.